A single sample is the source of the 15 T cell receptor beta chains below, sequenced in a study of response to subunit inactivated influenza vaccine. TCRdb passed the RT-PCR reads through MiXCR, listing each CDR3 protein once. In the table there are about 520,000 distinct CDR3 sequences, approximately 11% of which are singletons. The starting material was PBMCs from blood, obtained roughly 6 weeks after vaccination. Receptors were obtained from a man aged 50 or older who received an inactivated influenza vaccine.

The sample holds many counts of this clonotype. V and J are TRBV5-1 and TRBJ2-5; D possibly corresponds to TRBD2 (5 bases). Trimming pared 0 bases from V and 4 bases from J, leaving 13 bases between. In germline, CDR1 is SGHRS, CDR2 YFSETQ. This CDR3 has 15 residues. The CDR3 nucleotides are TGCGCCAGCAGCTTGGGTGTCCGGGGTACAGAGACCCAGTACTTC. It is translated as CASSLGVRGTETQYF. Full variable domain (missing parts from reference TRBV5-1 and TRBJ2-5): KAGVTQTPRYLIKTRGQQVTLSCSPISGHRSVSWYQQTPGQGLQFLFEYFSETQRNKGNFPGRFSGRQFSNSRSEMNVSTLELGDSALYLCASSLGVRGTETQYFGPGTRLLVL.

V and J are TRBV11-2 and TRBJ2-6, with D possibly TRBD1 on 6 matching bases. CDR3 length equals 18 residues. V was cut by 2 bases and J by 0 bases, with 14 bases left in between. The germline V gene has CDR1 SGHAT and CDR2 FQNNGV. As DNA, the CDR3 is TGTGCCAGCAGCTTAAGAGGAGACAGGCTCTCTGGGGCCAACGTCCTGACTTTC. Translated: CASSLRGDRLSGANVLTF.

There are a few counts of this clonotype. This chain uses TRBV5-1 with TRBJ2-7; tentatively, D is TRBD2 (6 bases). The V and J ends lost 0 bases and 1 base respectively, with 14 bases between them. The CDR3 covers 16 residues. Looked up from germline, CDR1 is SGHRS and CDR2 is YFSETQ. The CDR3 is CASSLASAGWSYEQYF. The CDR3 DNA sequence: TGCGCCAGCAGCTTGGCCTCAGCGGGTTGGTCCTACGAGCAGTACTTC. Combining the CDR3 with reference TRBV5-1 and TRBJ2-7 gives the whole variable domain KAGVTQTPRYLIKTRGQQVTLSCSPISGHRSVSWYQQTPGQGLQFLFEYFSETQRNKGNFPGRFSGRQFSNSRSEMNVSTLELGDSALYLCASSLASAGWSYEQYFGPGTRLTVT.

The CDR3 nucleotides read TGTGCCAGCAGTCAAGGGGGATTCACCGGGGAGCTGTTTTTT. Translation gives CASSQGGFTGELFF. The chain couples TRBV6-4 to TRBJ2-2; perhaps TRBD1 as D (6 bases). V was trimmed by 5 bases and J by 4 bases, leaving 11 bases between them. This CDR3 spans 14 amino acids. CDR1 is MRHNA, CDR2 SNTAGT, per germline.

This rearrangement joins TRBV5-1 to TRBJ1-2, with D unresolved. The germline gives CDR1 SGHRS, CDR2 YFSETQ. The CDR3 covers 14 residues. Deletions cut 0 bases from V and 2 bases from J, with 8 bases between. The CDR3, as DNA: TGCGCCAGCAGCTTGGAACAGTGGAACTATGGCTACACCTTC. Translating it yields CASSLEQWNYGYTF.

This clonotype was detected many times. V usage is TRBV12-3 or TRBV12-4 and J usage is TRBJ2-1, with 8 bases that match TRBD1. The CDR3 length is 15 residues. Trimming removed 4 bases from V and 6 bases from J; junction bases left unmatched: 8. The CDR3 coding sequence is TGTGCCAGCAGTTCCCGTCAGGGGGCAAGCAATGAGCAGTTCTTC. It yields the protein CASSSRQGASNEQFF.

The chain couples TRBV7-9 to TRBJ2-7, with 8 bases lining up with TRBD1. V shed 3 bases, J shed 6 bases, and the junction held 1 base outside the gene matches. From germline, CDR1 is SEHNR and CDR2 FQNEAQ (reference sequence). This CDR3 comprises 12 residues. CDR3 sequence (DNA): TGTGCCAGCAGCTTTACAGGGGGCGAGCAGTACTTC. It translates to CASSFTGGEQYF.

This clonotype was observed at least ten times. This CDR3 reads CSAPTGRNTIYF. DNA for the CDR3: TGCAGTGCCCCGACAGGGCGAAACACCATATATTTT. V gene TRBV20-1 combines with J gene TRBJ1-3; 7 positions agree with TRBD1. The CDR3 contains 12 residues. Per germline, CDR1 DFQATT and CDR2 SNEGSKA (reference sequence). Losses at the gene ends were 6 bases for V and 5 bases for J; bases not matched to a gene: 4.

This clonotype came up many times. This chain links TRBV10-3 with TRBJ2-1, with 9 bases aligning to TRBD2. With V trimmed by 6 bases and J by 7 bases, 1 base remained unmatched. CDR1 and CDR2 from the germline V gene are ENHRY and SYGVKD. This CDR3 is 12 amino acids long. Written as DNA, the CDR3 is TGTGCCATCAGGGGACTAGCAAATGAGCAGTTCTTC. It codes for CAIRGLANEQFF.

This clonotype has a single count. The chain has TRBV10-3 and TRBJ2-7; D remains unclear. V was pared by 5 bases and J by 1 base, with 27 bases between. CDR3 length equals 19 residues. The V gene's germline CDR1 is ENHRY and CDR2 SYGVKD. The DNA of the CDR3 is TGTGCCATCAGTCAACAAACCTCACTGTACAGCTGGGGTTCCTACGAGCAGTACTTC. Translation: CAISQQTSLYSWGSYEQYF.

The chain uses TRBV19 and TRBJ2-4; 10 nucleotides agree with TRBD2. V was pared by 5 bases and J by 0 bases, with 4 bases of the junction left unmatched. The CDR3 has 16 amino acids. CDR1 is LNHDA and CDR2 is SQIVND in the germline V gene (reference sequence). The CDR3 reads CASSQPSGRAKNIQYF. CDR3 DNA: TGTGCCAGTAGTCAACCTAGCGGGAGAGCCAAAAACATTCAGTACTTC.

This clonotype has more than one count but fewer than ten. V is TRBV20-1 and J is TRBJ2-3; D might be TRBD1 or TRBD2, each matching 6 bases. The germline gives CDR1 DFQATT, CDR2 SNEGSKA (reference sequence). The CDR3 totals 13 residues. Trimming took 6 bases from V and 1 from J, leaving 11 bases between them. The CDR3, as DNA: TGCAGTGCCCCGAGGGGGGGCACAGATACGCAGTATTTT. Protein: CSAPRGGTDTQYF.

This chain uses TRBV7-2 with TRBJ1-5, with D unresolved. Looked up from germline, CDR1 is SGHTA and CDR2 is FQGNSA. The CDR3 covers 14 residues. V was clipped by 5 bases and J by 2 bases, with 10 bases between them. CDR3 coding DNA: TGTGCCAGCAGCGCGGTGGGTGGCAATCAGCCCCAGCATTTT. Translation gives CASSAVGGNQPQHF.

This clonotype turned up a few times. V and J are TRBV4-3 and TRBJ2-3; 14 positions match TRBD2. Germline values: CDR1 LGHNA, CDR2 YSLEER. The CDR3 spans 20 residues. V was pared by 0 bases and J by 3 bases, with 11 bases of the junction left unmatched. The CDR3 DNA reads as TGCGCCAGCAGCCAAGAAAACTCAGGACTAGCGGGAGGAATAACAGATACGCAGTATTTT. Protein: CASSQENSGLAGGITDTQYF.

The gene calls are TRBV4-1 and TRBJ1-4; unclear D gene. The V gene's germline CDR1 is MGHRA and CDR2 YSYEKL. This CDR3 spans 13 amino acids. Trimming cost V 4 bases and J 0 bases, with 3 bases left between them. Written as DNA, the CDR3 is TGCGCCAGCAGCCGAGCAACTAATGAAAAACTGTTTTTT. It encodes CASSRATNEKLFF.